The following is a T cell receptor (beta chain) sequence with its context. The antigen remains unidentified. Other DNA sequences in the same sample also yield this CDR3. Clones were sequenced by immunoSEQ multiplex PCR, and TCRdb holds only the in-frame ones, with some missing. The sample includes about 200,000 clones, roughly 88% of them seen just once. This specimen comes from a study of T cell responses to AZD1222 COVID-19 vaccine. Background on the study: Both about-4-week and about-12-week second-dose recipients were combined. Whole-study results and caveats: It was only after the peak T cell response that any repertoires were sampled. White British ancestry dominated among donors, who included more females, and clonal diversity was possibly underestimated.

This CDR3 is 12 amino acids long. With 6 bases removed from V and 4 bases from J, the gap between germline ends came to 10 bases. The receptor was isolated from an adult in good health. The chain is built from TRBV12-3 or TRBV12-4 and TRBJ2-7; D gene ambiguous. Sequences were derived from peripheral blood, sampled on day 0 of AZD1222 vaccination. This chain's CDR3 is CASSRTSYEQYF. CDR3 sequence (DNA): TGTGCCAGCAGCCGGACCTCATACGAGCAGTACTTC.